A selection of T cell receptor beta chains follows, all from one sample in a study of shared T cell receptors in the human thymus. Data came from immunoSEQ multiplex PCR; TCRdb stores just in-frame clones and leaves some out. The sample holds some 660,000 clones; around 87% are singletons and the top ten take 0.0094%. Another study also made use of these data, one on human thymus T cells.

The sequencing sample was made of thymocytes. Source of these receptors: a boy in the first two years of life with a congenital heart defect. Each CDR3 is given with its conserved first and last residue. A D gene is named only where the DNA matches it firmly. The size entry is marked missing in some rows and otherwise reads once, few, many or a size class.

j_call d_call v_call clone_size cdr3_nt cdr3_aa
TRBJ2-7 TRBD1 TRBV5-6 . TGTGCCAGCAGCTTGGTTGGGGACAGGGGGCTTTTTAGTTCCTACGAGCAGTACTTC CASSLVGDRGLFSSYEQYF
TRBJ2-7 TRBD2 TRBV27 . TGTGCCAGCAGTTTACTAGCGGGGGAATACGAGCAGTACTTC CASSLLAGEYEQYF
TRBJ2-7 TRBD2 TRBV7-2 . TGTGCCAGCAGCACCAGATGGACTAGCGGACCCTACGAGCAGTACTTC CASSTRWTSGPYEQYF
TRBJ2-7 . TRBV27 . TGTGCCAGCAGTTCCAAGTCTCTAGGGGCTCCGTCCCCCTACGAGCAGTACTTC CASSSKSLGAPSPYEQYF
TRBJ1-3 . TRBV12-5 . TGTGCTAGTGGTTTGGTACGGGTCTGCTCTGGAAACACCATATATTTT CASGLVRVCSGNTIYF
TRBJ1-3 . TRBV13 . TGTGCCAGCAGCTGCGGGGACCGCGGAAACACCATATATTTT CASSCGDRGNTIYF
TRBJ2-1 TRBD2 TRBV5-1 . TGCGCCAGCAGCTTGGGTAGCGGGAGGGGGGATGAGCAGTTCTTC CASSLGSGRGDEQFF
TRBJ1-2 TRBD1 TRBV30 . TGTGCCTGGAGTGTACGACAGGGGAACTATGGCTACACCTTC CAWSVRQGNYGYTF
TRBJ1-3 . TRBV2 . TGTGCCAGCAGGAGCCACAGGCAGGACTCTGGAAACACCATATATTTT CASRSHRQDSGNTIYF
TRBJ1-6 . TRBV9 . TGTGCCAGCAGTGGCCGCCCGGGGTTAAATTCACCCCTCCACTTT CASSGRPGLNSPLHF
TRBJ1-6 . TRBV7-8 . TGTGCCAGCAGCTGTGAGGACAGCGCAAATTCACCCCTCCACTTT CASSCEDSANSPLHF
TRBJ2-3 . TRBV5-1 once TGCGCCAGCAGCTGCGAAGGGGGGGAGCACACAGATACGCAGTATTTT CASSCEGGEHTDTQYF
TRBJ2-3 TRBD2 TRBV4-2 . TGTGCCAGCAGCCAAGATGGGTCGGGACTAGCGGGGTTCGATACGCAGTATTTT CASSQDGSGLAGFDTQYF
TRBJ2-1 TRBD1 TRBV6-6 . TGTGCCAGCAGTTATGGACAGGGCCACTACAATGAGCAGTTCTTC CASSYGQGHYNEQFF
TRBJ1-1 . TRBV4-1 . TGCGCCAGCAGCCAAGTTACAGGGTTGGGGATGAACACTGAAGCTTTCTTT CASSQVTGLGMNTEAFF
TRBJ2-3 TRBD2 TRBV2 . TGTGCCAGCAGTGAAGCGCGACTAGCGGCCTCGGCAGATACGCAGTATTTT CASSEARLAASADTQYF